Here is one T cell receptor (beta chain) with its context. No cognate antigen has been identified for it. No much larger clone is present one base from it, and per-base qualities are unavailable. Other DNA sequences within the sample encode an identical CDR3. The library was prepared using the immunoSEQ multiplex PCR assay. Here the immuneACCESS table is served through TCRdb, limited to in-frame sequences with V and J called. Missing clones are a known gap in these copies; in checked studies unresolved V genes cover under half, and the rest lacks a known reason. The sample yields 150,000 or so clones; roughly 94% were counted once. The top ten hold about 5.6% of the sample. The record originates from a study of control samples from healthy donors and cancer patients (dated by TCRdb to between 2020 and 2021). The germline V gene (reference sequence) specifies GTSNPN as CDR1 and SVGIG as CDR2. V loses 0 bases, J loses 1 base, and the germline ends lie 4 bases apart. The CDR3 contains 13 residues, cysteine and phenylalanine counted. Just the 39-base CDR3 DNA is kept, in frame starting at base 1.

The chain employs TRBV30 and TRBJ1-5, with no confidently assigned D gene. The sequence derives from a man aged 40-49 years in good health. The sequenced sample was blood. The DNA is as follows: TGTGCCTGGAGTGTACAGAGCAATCAGCCCCAGCATTTT. Translated, it reads CAWSVQSNQPQHF.